The present T cell receptor beta chain was sequenced within a study of OX40 agonist ivuxolimab in advanced cancers. Looking at the study overall: The patients received agonistic anti-OX40 (CD134) antibody ivuxolimab.

Study-wide findings and caveats: By week 6 at 0.1 to 3.0 mg/kg, blood CD4+ and CD8+ T cells had expanded clonally. Antigens targeted by the expanded peripheral T cells were not determined.

Germline loops: CDR1 SGHTA, CDR2 FQGNSA. The CDR3 is 15 amino acids. V lost 1 base and J 3 bases, leaving 11 bases between the germline ends. TCRdb keeps only in-frame clones here, not all; method: immunoSEQ multiplex PCR. Among over 70,000 clones listed, 70% to 90% were seen once. To note about this clone: As yet, its antigen is unknown.

The TCR originated in an adult with an advanced solid tumor such as melanoma, head and neck, liver or kidney cancer. The specimen was CD4+ or CD8+ T cells sorted from blood, collected in a trial of the OX40 agonist ivuxolimab. The V and J genes are TRBV7-2 and TRBJ2-3, with a possible D match to TRBD2 (7 bases). The CDR3 coding sequence is TGTGCCAGCAGCTTAGTGGGGGGGGCGACAGATACGCAGTATTTT. The encoded protein is CASSLVGGATDTQYF.